A single sample is the source of the 12 T cell receptor beta chains below, sequenced in a study of shared clonotypes between healthy human individuals. Assay: immunoSEQ multiplex PCR; the TCRdb copy retains only in-frame clones and omits some. The table includes approximately 1.9 million clones, around 93% detected once. Terminally differentiated effector memory CD45RA+ cells were excluded from the naive CD8 cells, which were CD45RO-negative and positively selected for CCR7. The source material was naive CD8+ T cells from PBMCs. The receptors shown here come from a man aged 18 to 35 in good health. Some clones in this sample may be carry-over from other donors' samples.

V is TRBV27 and J is TRBJ2-7; D might be TRBD1 (6 bases). CDR1 MNHEY and CDR2 SMNVEV come from the germline V gene (reference sequence). This CDR3 is 16 amino acids long. V was pared by 5 bases and J by 0 bases, with 17 bases between. In DNA, the CDR3 is TGTGCCAGCAGTCCATCGACAGGAAGCTTCTCCTACGAGCAGTACTTC. Translated: CASSPSTGSFSYEQYF.

The chain links TRBV19 to TRBJ1-1, with D possibly matching TRBD1 (5 bases). V was trimmed by 6 bases and J by 5 bases, leaving 19 bases between them. Germline V gives CDR1 LNHDA, CDR2 SQIVND (reference sequence). The CDR3 is made up of 15 amino acids. CDR3 amino acids: CASRTWDGGRTEAFF. CDR3 bases: TGTGCCAGTAGGACCTGGGACGGAGGAAGGACTGAAGCTTTCTTT.

The chain combines TRBV19 with TRBJ1-2, with D perhaps matching TRBD1 (5 bases). The germline V gene has CDR1 LNHDA and CDR2 SQIVND (reference sequence). Trimming shortened V by 3 bases and J by 1 base, and 9 bases separated the two germline ends. This CDR3 is 14 amino acids long. The CDR3 bases are TGTGCCAGTAGTATCCGGGGCGTTAACTATGGCTACACCTTC. It codes for CASSIRGVNYGYTF.

The chain links TRBV6-5 to TRBJ2-7; no reliable D call. The CDR3 covers 15 residues. V was cut by 0 bases and J by 3 bases, with 12 bases left in between. Germline CDR1 and CDR2: MNHEY and SVGAGI. Here the CDR3 DNA reads TGTGCCAGCAGTTACTCGATCGGATCAATCTACGAGCAGTACTTC. Amino acid sequence: CASSYSIGSIYEQYF.

The chain joins TRBV11-3 to TRBJ2-5, with no clear D. CDR1 is SGHNT, CDR2 YENEEA, per germline. With 4 bases removed from V and 4 bases from J, the gap between germline ends came to 25 bases. The CDR3 totals 18 residues. The CDR3 region is CASSSQPPSSISGETQYF. For the CDR3, the DNA is TGTGCCAGCAGCTCTCAGCCCCCCTCCAGTATCTCAGGAGAGACCCAGTACTTC. The variable domain in full, completed from reference TRBV11-3 and TRBJ2-5, reads EAGVVQSPRYKIIEKKQPVAFWCNPISGHNTLYWYLQNLGQGPELLIRYENEEAVDDSQLPKDRFSAERLKGVDSTLKIQPAELGDSAVYLCASSSQPPSSISGETQYFGPGTRLLVL.

This clone has only one observation. At the DNA level, this CDR3 is encoded by other sequences in the same sample as well. This chain connects TRBV4-1 to TRBJ1-2; D might be TRBD1 (5 bases). This CDR3 is built from 14 residues. Per germline, CDR1 MGHRA and CDR2 YSYEKL. V lost 1 base to trimming and J lost 1 base, with 7 bases between them. The CDR3, as DNA: TGCGCCAGCAGCCAAGTGGGGGGTAACTATGGCTACACCTTC. This sequence encodes CASSQVGGNYGYTF.

The V and J genes are TRBV19 and TRBJ2-1; D unclear. V was shortened by 3 bases and J by 9 bases, with 6 bases between the two germline ends. Per the germline V gene, CDR1 is LNHDA and CDR2 is SQIVND (reference sequence). The CDR3 totals 11 residues. The CDR3 coding sequence is TGTGCCAGTAGTATTGGGCGTGAGCAGTTCTTC. Translation gives CASSIGREQFF.

The chain recombines TRBV11-2 with TRBJ1-5; no clear D gene. The CDR3 extends over 13 amino acids. The V gene's germline CDR1 is SGHAT and CDR2 FQNNGV. Deletions cut 1 base from V and 9 bases from J, with 10 bases between. Written as DNA, the CDR3 is TGTGCCAGCAGCTTAGGGGAGTACCGGCCCCAGCATTTT. This sequence encodes CASSLGEYRPQHF.

This rearrangement joins TRBV5-6 to TRBJ2-7, with 7 bases lining up with TRBD2. CDR1 and CDR2 from the germline V gene are SGHDT and YYEEEE. Trimming at V came to 4 bases and at J to 3 bases, leaving 7 bases not matched to a gene. This CDR3 is 14 amino acids long. The CDR3, as DNA: TGTGCCAGCAGCCGGGGAGGGACCCTCTACGAGCAGTACTTC. Its translation: CASSRGGTLYEQYF.

The genes are TRBV5-1 and TRBJ2-3; D gene unclear. The V end lost 7 bases, the J end lost 4 bases, and 13 bases lay between the germline ends. The germline CDR1 and CDR2 sequences are SGHRS and YFSETQ. The CDR3 spans 13 residues. Here the CDR3 DNA reads TGCGCCAGCGGACCGACCTTCGCAGATACGCAGTATTTT. This codes for CASGPTFADTQYF.

The CDR3 is CSDGHIQETQYF. CDR3 nucleotides: TGCAGCGATGGACACATTCAAGAGACCCAGTACTTC. This rearrangement joins TRBV29-1 to TRBJ2-5, with a weak D call TRBD1 (5 bases). Looked up from germline, CDR1 is SQVTM and CDR2 is ANQGSEA. V was cut by 7 bases and J by 2 bases, with 11 bases left in between. The length of the CDR3 is 12 residues.

The chain recombines TRBV5-8 with TRBJ2-2; possible D gene TRBD2, 5 bases. V lost 9 bases and J lost 0, with 15 bases in between. CDR1 and CDR2 from the germline V gene are SGHTS and YDEGEE. The CDR3 loop spans 15 amino acids. As DNA, the CDR3 is TGTGCCAATCTCCTAGCTTTTGCGAACACCGGGGAGCTGTTTTTT. Translated: CANLLAFANTGELFF.